This T cell receptor beta chain was recovered during a study of T cells in Graves' hyperthyroidism and ophthalmopathy. This clonotype came up many times. Antigen specificity is unknown. V lost 6 bases to trimming and J lost 0 bases, with 12 bases between them. The CDR3 covers 15 residues. RNA transcripts yielded amplified TCR beta CDR3 regions. Researchers ran a first-round RT-PCR on the TCR CDR3 using the HTBI primer set. TCRdb analysed the multiplex PCR reads with MiXCR anew, one entry per CDR3 protein. The sample holds fewer than 750,000 distinct CDR3 sequences, roughly 14% seen once. Uncontrolled infection, other autoimmune disease, pregnancy or lactation barred patients from enrollment. Points from the study as a whole: The authors' 13 V-J model separated ophthalmopathy from stable hyperthyroidism. It was a median around 6 months before onset that the model predicted ophthalmopathy.

Material for sequencing was blood. This chain uses TRBV12-3 or TRBV12-4 with TRBJ2-4; no definite D call. The TCR originated in a woman in her thirties or forties with Graves' ophthalmopathy. CDR3 nucleotides: TGTGCCAGCAGCAGTCCCCTGCTAGCCAAAAACATTCAGTACTTC. Translated, it gives CASSSPLLAKNIQYF.